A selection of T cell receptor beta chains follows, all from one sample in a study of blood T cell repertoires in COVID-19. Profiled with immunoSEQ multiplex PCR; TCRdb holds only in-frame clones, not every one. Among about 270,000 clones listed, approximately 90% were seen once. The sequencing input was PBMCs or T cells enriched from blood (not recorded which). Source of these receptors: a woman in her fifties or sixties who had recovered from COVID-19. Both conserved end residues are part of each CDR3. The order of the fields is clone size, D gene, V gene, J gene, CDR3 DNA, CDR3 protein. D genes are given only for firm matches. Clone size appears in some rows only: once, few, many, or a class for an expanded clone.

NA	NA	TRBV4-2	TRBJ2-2	TGTGCCAGCAGCCAAGATACCAGCACCGGGGAGCTGTTTTTT	CASSQDTSTGELFF
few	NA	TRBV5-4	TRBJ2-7	TGTGCCAGCAGCTTTAAGGGAGACGAGCAGTACTTC	CASSFKGDEQYF
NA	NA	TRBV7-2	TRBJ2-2	TGTGCCAGCAGCTCTACCGTGAGGGTCCCCCTGAACACCGGGGAGCTGTTTTTT	CASSSTVRVPLNTGELFF
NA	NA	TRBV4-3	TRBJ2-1	TGCGCCAGCAGCCAATTCAACCCTAGCCTCAATGAGCAGTTCTTC	CASSQFNPSLNEQFF
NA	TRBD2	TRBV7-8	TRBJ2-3	TGTGCCAGCGCTGTCGGGAGGACCACAGATACGCAGTATTTT	CASAVGRTTDTQYF
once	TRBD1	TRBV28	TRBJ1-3	TGTGCCAGCACCCTTACGGGACAGACCCGAAACACCATATATTTT	CASTLTGQTRNTIYF
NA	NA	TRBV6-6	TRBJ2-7	TGTGCCAGCAGCCTGGACAGTAATGAATTTCGCGAGCAGTACTTC	CASSLDSNEFREQYF
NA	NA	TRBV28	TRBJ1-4	TGTGCCAGCAGGTCACAGGCTAATGAAAAACTGTTTTTT	CASRSQANEKLFF
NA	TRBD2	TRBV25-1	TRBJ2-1	TGTGCCAGGACAGGGATACTAGCGGGATTCTACAATGAGCAGTTCTTC	CARTGILAGFYNEQFF
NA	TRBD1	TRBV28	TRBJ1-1	TGTGCCAGCTGCGCCGGGACAGCAAACACTGAAGCTTTCTTT	CASCAGTANTEAFF